Listed below are T cell receptor beta chains from one sample, sequenced in a study of cytomegalovirus exposure and HLA in healthy donors. TCRdb's table, derived via immunoSEQ multiplex PCR, lists solely in-frame clones and lacks some. The sample consists of around 100,000 clones, around 75% of them appearing once. Sample: PBMCs. These receptors were collected from a woman in her 30s in good health and CMV-seronegative. The CDR3 runs from the conserved cysteine through the conserved F or W. The order of the fields is D gene, CDR3 length, clone size, V gene, J gene, CDR3 protein, CDR3 DNA. A D gene is named only where the DNA matches it firmly. Expanded clones are given a class, and other clones once, few, many or no size at all.

D gene: TRBD1; CDR3 length: 16; clone size: .; V gene: TRBV5-1; J gene: TRBJ1-4; CDR3 protein: CASSVGFGTGDEKLFF; CDR3 DNA: TGCGCCAGCAGCGTCGGTTTTGGGACAGGGGACGAAAAACTGTTTTTT
D gene: TRBD1; CDR3 length: 14; clone size: .; V gene: TRBV19; J gene: TRBJ2-7; CDR3 protein: CASSETTGSGEQYF; CDR3 DNA: TGTGCCAGTAGTGAGACGACAGGGAGTGGCGAGCAGTACTTC
D gene: .; CDR3 length: 14; clone size: .; V gene: TRBV11-3; J gene: TRBJ1-1; CDR3 protein: CASRGGLDYTEAFF; CDR3 DNA: TGTGCCAGCAGGGGGGGTTTAGACTACACTGAAGCTTTCTTT
D gene: .; CDR3 length: 14; clone size: few; V gene: TRBV6-5; J gene: TRBJ1-2; CDR3 protein: CASSTESGRYGYTF; CDR3 DNA: TGTGCCAGCAGTACTGAATCGGGGAGGTATGGCTACACCTTC
D gene: .; CDR3 length: 15; clone size: .; V gene: TRBV7-2; J gene: TRBJ2-3; CDR3 protein: CASSLVTGFTDTQYF; CDR3 DNA: TGTGCCAGCAGCTTAGTCACGGGTTTCACAGATACGCAGTATTTT
D gene: .; CDR3 length: 15; clone size: few; V gene: TRBV7-9; J gene: TRBJ1-4; CDR3 protein: CATLDTTTTNEKLFF; CDR3 DNA: TGTGCCACCCTGGACACAACTACAACTAATGAAAAACTGTTTTTT
D gene: .; CDR3 length: 12; clone size: once; V gene: TRBV15; J gene: TRBJ2-1; CDR3 protein: CATSRGQGEQFF; CDR3 DNA: TGTGCCACCAGCAGAGGCCAGGGTGAGCAGTTCTTC
D gene: TRBD1; CDR3 length: 14; clone size: once; V gene: TRBV11-1; J gene: TRBJ1-2; CDR3 protein: CASSSSTGNYGYTF; CDR3 DNA: TGTGCCAGCAGCTCCTCGACAGGGAACTATGGCTACACCTTC
D gene: .; CDR3 length: 12; clone size: .; V gene: TRBV11-3; J gene: TRBJ2-1; CDR3 protein: CASSFTNNEQFF; CDR3 DNA: TGTGCCAGCAGCTTCACAAACAATGAGCAGTTCTTC
D gene: .; CDR3 length: 14; clone size: .; V gene: TRBV7-9; J gene: TRBJ1-1; CDR3 protein: CASSLTRGNTEAFF; CDR3 DNA: TGTGCCAGCAGCTTAACAAGAGGGAACACTGAAGCTTTCTTT
D gene: TRBD1; CDR3 length: 17; clone size: .; V gene: TRBV7-2; J gene: TRBJ2-6; CDR3 protein: CASSPQGQPSGANVLTF; CDR3 DNA: TGTGCCAGCAGCCCCCAGGGACAGCCCTCTGGGGCCAACGTCCTGACTTTC
D gene: TRBD2; CDR3 length: 14; clone size: .; V gene: TRBV2; J gene: TRBJ2-7; CDR3 protein: CATFRAAGVYEQYF; CDR3 DNA: TGTGCCACCTTTCGGGCTGCGGGAGTTTACGAGCAGTACTTC
D gene: .; CDR3 length: 13; clone size: .; V gene: TRBV18; J gene: TRBJ1-1; CDR3 protein: CASSELMNTEAFF; CDR3 DNA: TGTGCCAGCTCCGAACTGATGAACACTGAAGCTTTCTTT
D gene: .; CDR3 length: 14; clone size: .; V gene: TRBV7-9; J gene: TRBJ2-5; CDR3 protein: CASSRARGGETQYF; CDR3 DNA: TGTGCCAGCAGCCGGGCGCGGGGTGGAGAGACCCAGTACTTC
D gene: .; CDR3 length: 14; clone size: .; V gene: TRBV27; J gene: TRBJ2-6; CDR3 protein: CASSSGSGANVLTF; CDR3 DNA: TGTGCCAGCAGTTCGGGTTCCGGGGCCAACGTCCTGACTTTC
D gene: .; CDR3 length: 13; clone size: .; V gene: TRBV5-6; J gene: TRBJ1-2; CDR3 protein: CASSFLTAEGYTF; CDR3 DNA: TGTGCCAGCAGCTTTTTAACAGCGGAAGGCTACACCTTC
D gene: .; CDR3 length: 14; clone size: .; V gene: TRBV5-4; J gene: TRBJ1-1; CDR3 protein: CASSLGAGHTEAFF; CDR3 DNA: TGTGCCAGCAGCTTGGGTGCAGGTCACACTGAAGCTTTCTTT
D gene: TRBD1; CDR3 length: 16; clone size: .; V gene: TRBV7-3; J gene: TRBJ1-6; CDR3 protein: CASSPGRGTGISPLHF; CDR3 DNA: TGTGCCAGCAGCCCTGGGCGGGGGACAGGAATTTCACCCCTCCACTTT
D gene: .; CDR3 length: 16; clone size: .; V gene: TRBV7-2; J gene: TRBJ1-2; CDR3 protein: CASSLGTGTSNYGYTF; CDR3 DNA: TGTGCCAGCAGCTTAGGGACCGGGACATCAAACTATGGCTACACCTTC
D gene: .; CDR3 length: 17; clone size: .; V gene: TRBV7-3; J gene: TRBJ2-3; CDR3 protein: CASSHRLDGISTDTQYF; CDR3 DNA: TGTGCCAGCAGCCACAGACTGGACGGGATTAGCACAGATACGCAGTATTTT
D gene: TRBD1; CDR3 length: 14; clone size: .; V gene: TRBV6-5; J gene: TRBJ1-1; CDR3 protein: CASSERTGNTEAFF; CDR3 DNA: TGTGCCAGCAGCGAAAGGACAGGGAACACTGAAGCTTTCTTT
D gene: TRBD1; CDR3 length: 14; clone size: .; V gene: TRBV9; J gene: TRBJ1-2; CDR3 protein: CASSVGQGAYGYTF; CDR3 DNA: TGTGCCAGCAGCGTGGGACAGGGGGCGTATGGCTACACCTTC
D gene: TRBD1; CDR3 length: 16; clone size: .; V gene: TRBV5-1; J gene: TRBJ2-5; CDR3 protein: CASSLGGTGVTETQYF; CDR3 DNA: TGCGCCAGCAGCTTGGGGGGTACAGGGGTTACGGAGACCCAGTACTTC
D gene: .; CDR3 length: 13; clone size: .; V gene: TRBV5-1; J gene: TRBJ1-2; CDR3 protein: CASSHQGSYGYTF; CDR3 DNA: TGCGCCAGCAGCCATCAGGGATCCTATGGCTACACCTTC
D gene: TRBD1; CDR3 length: 15; clone size: .; V gene: TRBV5-1; J gene: TRBJ2-3; CDR3 protein: CASSPGQGSTDTQYF; CDR3 DNA: TGCGCCAGCAGCCCGGGACAGGGCAGCACAGATACGCAGTATTTT
D gene: .; CDR3 length: 13; clone size: once; V gene: TRBV29-1; J gene: TRBJ1-1; CDR3 protein: CSVENNPNTEAFF; CDR3 DNA: TGCAGCGTTGAAAACAACCCGAACACTGAAGCTTTCTTT
D gene: .; CDR3 length: 16; clone size: .; V gene: TRBV6-5; J gene: TRBJ2-1; CDR3 protein: CASSSTIGGFYNEQFF; CDR3 DNA: TGTGCCAGCAGTTCTACCATAGGGGGATTCTACAATGAGCAGTTCTTC
D gene: .; CDR3 length: 12; clone size: .; V gene: TRBV2; J gene: TRBJ2-1; CDR3 protein: CASSRLSNEQFF; CDR3 DNA: TGTGCCAGCAGTCGACTCTCCAATGAGCAGTTCTTC
D gene: .; CDR3 length: 13; clone size: .; V gene: TRBV6-1; J gene: TRBJ1-5; CDR3 protein: CASMGDSIQPQHF; CDR3 DNA: TGTGCCAGCATGGGCGATAGTATACAGCCCCAGCATTTT
D gene: TRBD1; CDR3 length: 15; clone size: .; V gene: TRBV19; J gene: TRBJ2-5; CDR3 protein: CASSQGQGRGETQYF; CDR3 DNA: TGTGCCAGTAGCCAGGGACAGGGAAGGGGTGAGACCCAGTACTTC
D gene: .; CDR3 length: 14; clone size: few; V gene: TRBV30; J gene: TRBJ1-2; CDR3 protein: CAWTPDSVNYGYTF; CDR3 DNA: TGTGCCTGGACCCCAGACAGCGTTAACTATGGCTACACCTTC
D gene: .; CDR3 length: 12; clone size: .; V gene: TRBV18; J gene: TRBJ1-1; CDR3 protein: CASSPGASVAFF; CDR3 DNA: TGTGCCAGCTCACCGGGAGCCAGTGTTGCTTTCTTT
D gene: .; CDR3 length: 15; clone size: .; V gene: TRBV5-1; J gene: TRBJ2-3; CDR3 protein: CASSLVAPGADTQYF; CDR3 DNA: TGCGCCAGCAGCTTGGTTGCTCCAGGGGCAGATACGCAGTATTTT
D gene: .; CDR3 length: 15; clone size: .; V gene: TRBV19; J gene: TRBJ1-1; CDR3 protein: CASSRGVLGGTEAFF; CDR3 DNA: TGTGCCAGTAGTAGAGGGGTTCTTGGGGGGACTGAAGCTTTCTTT
D gene: .; CDR3 length: 15; clone size: .; V gene: TRBV5-1; J gene: TRBJ2-3; CDR3 protein: CASSVIRGSTDTQYF; CDR3 DNA: TGCGCCAGCAGCGTCATCAGGGGAAGCACAGATACGCAGTATTTT
D gene: TRBD1; CDR3 length: 14; clone size: .; V gene: TRBV6-5; J gene: TRBJ1-2; CDR3 protein: CASSRTADRGGYTF; CDR3 DNA: TGTGCCAGCAGCAGAACAGCGGACAGGGGCGGCTACACCTTC
D gene: .; CDR3 length: 13; clone size: .; V gene: TRBV19; J gene: TRBJ1-2; CDR3 protein: CATMTGFNYGYTF; CDR3 DNA: TGTGCCACGATGACGGGGTTTAACTATGGCTACACCTTC
D gene: .; CDR3 length: 14; clone size: .; V gene: TRBV27; J gene: TRBJ1-4; CDR3 protein: CASSLEFTNEKLFF; CDR3 DNA: TGTGCCAGCAGCCTGGAGTTTACTAATGAAAAACTGTTTTTT
D gene: TRBD1; CDR3 length: 14; clone size: .; V gene: TRBV6-6; J gene: TRBJ1-5; CDR3 protein: CASRTGGAGQPQHF; CDR3 DNA: TGTGCCAGCAGGACAGGGGGCGCCGGTCAGCCCCAGCATTTT
D gene: TRBD2; CDR3 length: 16; clone size: .; V gene: TRBV5-1; J gene: TRBJ2-5; CDR3 protein: CASSPTSGGPQETQYF; CDR3 DNA: TGCGCCAGCAGCCCGACTAGCGGGGGACCCCAAGAGACCCAGTACTTC